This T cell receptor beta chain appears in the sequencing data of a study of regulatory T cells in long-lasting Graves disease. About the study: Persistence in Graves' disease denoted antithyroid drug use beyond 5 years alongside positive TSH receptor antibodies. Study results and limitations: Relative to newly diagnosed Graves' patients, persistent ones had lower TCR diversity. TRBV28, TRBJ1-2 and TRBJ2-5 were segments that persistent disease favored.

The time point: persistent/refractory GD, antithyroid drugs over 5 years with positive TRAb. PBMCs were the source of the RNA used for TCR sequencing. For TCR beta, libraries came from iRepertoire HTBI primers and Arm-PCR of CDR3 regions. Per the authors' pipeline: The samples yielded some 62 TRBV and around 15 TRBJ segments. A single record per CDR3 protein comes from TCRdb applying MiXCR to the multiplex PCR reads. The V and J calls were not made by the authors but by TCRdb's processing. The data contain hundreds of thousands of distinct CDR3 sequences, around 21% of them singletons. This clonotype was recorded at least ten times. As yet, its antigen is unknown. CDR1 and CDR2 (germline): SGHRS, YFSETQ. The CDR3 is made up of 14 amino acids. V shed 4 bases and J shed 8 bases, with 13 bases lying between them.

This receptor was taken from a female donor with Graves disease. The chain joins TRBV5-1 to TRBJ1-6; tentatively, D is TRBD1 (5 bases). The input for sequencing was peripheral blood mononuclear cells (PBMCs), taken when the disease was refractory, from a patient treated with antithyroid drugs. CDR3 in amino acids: CASSETERDSPLHF. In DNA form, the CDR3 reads TGCGCCAGCAGCGAGACAGAGAGGGATTCACCCCTCCACTTT.